What follows describes a single T cell receptor (beta chain). Its target antigen remains unknown. The record has no base qualities; no much larger clone is one base away. The cohort was made up of roughly 670 healthy bone marrow donors. At the time of sampling, every cohort member was nominally healthy, though immune exposures that went unrecorded were likely present. The donor was CMV seronegative and belonged to the group of 352 seronegative cohort members. A peripheral blood sample was collected from each donor, and TCR beta sequencing was performed on peripheral blood mononuclear cells. The Qiagen DNeasy Blood Extraction Kit was used to extract genomic DNA from the blood cell samples. The sample is drawn from a study of cytomegalovirus exposure and HLA in healthy donors (TCRdb year 2017). Broadly, across the study: An earlier analysis of approximately 550 of the donors reported about 250 Gb of sequence data and some 100 million unique TCR beta sequences from some 180 million T cells. An early release that covered several hundred HLA-typed donors contained about 300 gigabases of sequencing data and some 87 million unique TCR sequences. Among the roughly 400 genotyped donors, around 81% belonged to the genetic ancestry cluster associated with self-reported Caucasian donors. The study aimed to test whether cataloging public T cell receptors could reveal signatures of past pathogen exposure. Using immunosequencing, the study profiled T cell repertoires from roughly 650 subjects and related those repertoires to cytomegalovirus serostatus. A separate validation cohort of roughly 130 different subjects was used in addition to the approximately 700-subject first cohort. To predict cytomegalovirus infection status, the study combined high-throughput TCR immunosequencing, statistical association of individual TCRs with disease status, and machine learning. A later analysis re-analyzed previously published TCR beta repertoires from 500 to 700 donors and added high-resolution HLA genotyping to study TCR occurrence patterns. The later analysis used no new phenotypic data to find candidate immune exposures, relying instead on TCR beta sequences and their occurrence across donors. To decide whether each TCR beta V gene segment behaved as functional or pseudogenic, an earlier analysis of nearly 600 of the donors relied on high-throughput TCR beta sequencing. Alongside the repertoire data, information on donor age, sex, ethnicity and CMV serostatus was compiled. Genome-wide SNP genotypes for about 65% of the roughly 670 donors were used in a later genetic analysis, which treated that subset as a discovery cohort. All discovery cohort repertoires had been generated on a single sequencing platform. Class I and class II HLA loci were covered by the typing at four-digit resolution. The number of donors typed differed by locus, with 629-630 for A, B, C, DRB1 and DQB1, over 500 for DQA1, under 610 for DPA1, and 472 for DPB1. About five DR-DQ haplotypes were handled as single units for association and clustering because linkage in the cohort was strong. Across around 400 genotyped donors of the cohort, an average of 235,054 unique TCR beta nucleotide sequences per donor were sequenced, and 15% to 20% of those sequences were non-productive.

Libraries were constructed by the immunoSEQ multiplex PCR assay. For the multiplex PCR, a mixture combining 60 forward primers for TCR Vbeta segments and 13 reverse primers for TCR Jbeta segments was used. The CDR3 region of rearranged TCR beta genes was amplified from genomic DNA by a multiplex PCR assay. The amplified TCR beta libraries were sequenced on the Illumina HiSeq System as 87-base-pair reads. The published analysis was carried out like this. A later analysis tallied about 77 million unique TCR beta chains across the 640 or so repertoires, and approximately 12 million of those chains were shared by two or more donors. To remove PCR and sequencing errors, raw reads were error-corrected and collapsed into unique sequences using a nearest-neighbor algorithm that merged closely related sequences. Alignment of CDR3 sequences to IMGT reference sequences was used to assign V, D and J gene segments. Each retained sequence needed at least a six-nucleotide match to both a V gene segment and a J gene segment. Rearrangements were called productive when the CDR3 lacked stop codons and stayed in frame with V and J; all others were non-productive. Following IMGT convention, CDR3 was defined as the stretch from the second conserved V-encoded cysteine to the conserved J-encoded phenylalanine. The earlier analysis of about 500 of the donors excluded sequences that lacked an unambiguous match to a single V gene segment. In an earlier analysis of 587 of the donors, V segments were called functional above 56.7% productive rearrangements and were called segregating when the between-donor standard deviation exceeded 5%. To diagnose cytomegalovirus status from the catalog of TCR beta chain sequences, a statistical classification framework was built. In a later analysis, V and J genes were assigned by comparing TCR nucleotide sequences against IMGT/GENE-DB human TR gene sequences. A later analysis assigned CDR3 sequences and most-parsimonious VDJ recombination scenarios with the TCRdist pipeline. A later analysis defined each TCR beta chain by its CDR3 amino acid sequence plus V-gene family, and excluded reads lacking a unique V-gene family. As a way to deal with suspected cross-contamination and a sequencing artifact, a later analysis dropped 640 or so nucleotide sequences that were highly shared and had low generation probability. For each public chain, a later analysis derived a clonal expansion index from normalized ranks of inferred template counts within each repertoire. In a later analysis, generation probabilities were computed using a VDJ recombination model fitted to out-of-frame rearrangements, and the results were checked against IGoR. In a later analysis, TCR-TCR, TCR-HLA and TCR-CMV co-occurrence was scored with hypergeometric tests, and a repertoire-size bias correction was applied to TCR pairs. A later analysis estimated false discovery rates by permuting HLA or CMV assignments 20 times. In a later analysis, co-occurring TCRs were grouped using DBSCAN, with TCRdist sequence similarity added in when clustering inside HLA-allele-positive subsets. Repertoires with fewer than 30,000 or more than 120,000 public chains, plus five repertoires with anomalous nucleotide sharing, were excluded from co-occurrence clustering. The clones in this table, taken by TCRdb from immuneACCESS, are in-frame only. Not every clone is retained; where verified, under half of the shortfall comes from an unresolved V gene, and the cause of the rest is unknown. V and J calls and clone size are given by that table; D and trimming were obtained from the DNA. The sample table holds hundreds of thousands of clones, of which 85% to 90% were seen once. The top ten clones comprise around 1% of the sample.

Study-wide conclusions, independent of this receptor: According to a later genetic analysis, donors in an Asian-associated ancestry cluster had fewer N-insertions in productive TCRs than the approximately 710-donor mean. At a false discovery rate of 0.05, a later analysis linked about 17,000 TCR beta sequences to specific HLA alleles. A few of the identified cytomegalovirus-associated TCR beta chains were confirmed in vitro to be specific for cytomegalovirus antigens. The study listed 164 TCR beta chains as associated with cytomegalovirus. A later analysis found that most CMV-associated TCR beta chains appeared HLA-restricted, with HLA associations seemingly driven largely by CMV exposure. This cohort had only TCR beta chains sequenced, and the lack of alpha or paired-chain data limited which features could be detected. It was suggested by the authors that the approach could potentially be generalized to other disease states and immunological phenotypes. A later analysis found that HLA-associated TCR beta chains were more clonally expanded and had lower generation probabilities than equally common non-associated chains. Approximately 18 rarely observed V segments, including chromosome 9 orphons, were excluded from the earlier analysis of approximately 500 of the donors because counts were too low. Linkage disequilibrium might explain the correlated functional status among segregating V segments, but an unknown experimental factor could not be ruled out. In an earlier analysis of about 600 of the donors, most TCR beta V segments appeared in productive rearrangements about 87% or about 30% of the time, broadly matching IMGT annotations. For the cohort, immune exposure information was limited to CMV serostatus. Because HLA typing was missing for some donors at each locus, association tests included only the typed subset. Most TCR sequences were seen in very few donors, while some public TCRs were found in many individuals. A later genetic analysis associated a missense DCLRE1C variant with V-gene and J-gene trimming of TCR beta chains, and an independent cohort replicated the association. Cytomegalovirus status was reported to be diagnosed by the classifier with high specificity and sensitivity in both the original and validation cohorts. A further reported finding was that TCR beta sequences accurately predicted the HLA-A and HLA-B alleles for most subjects in the first cohort. According to a later analysis, TCR association rates differed among HLA loci, with DRB1 alleles showing the most associated TCRs and HLA-C alleles showing the fewest. Several of the top co-occurrence clusters appeared to be linked to parvovirus B19, influenza, CMV and Epstein-Barr virus, according to a later analysis. Presence/absence analyses assumed roughly uniform sequencing depth across donors, an assumption that may not hold. When HLA alleles, especially DR and DQ, strongly co-occurred, TCR associations were difficult to assign to individual alleles. The sequencing pipeline was judged likely to have produced a cluster of highly shared sequence variants as a technical artifact.

This clonotype originated in a woman in her late teens or twenties in good health and CMV-seronegative. Sequencing was performed on PBMCs.

The DNA reads TGCGCCAGCAGCTGGCCGCGACGGGCGGGGAATGAGCAGTTCTTC. This codes for CASSWPRRAGNEQFF. The receptor chain draws on TRBV5-1 and TRBJ2-1, and possibly TRBD2, on 6 matching bases. The V and J ends are trimmed by 3 bases and 7 bases, leaving 17 bases between them. Counted from cysteine to phenylalanine, this CDR3 has 15 amino acids. Solely the CDR3 DNA is kept, with 45 bases framed from the first base. CDR1 and CDR2, looked up from the germline V gene, are SGHRS and YFSETQ.